This T cell receptor beta chain derives from a study of Graves' ophthalmopathy and Graves' hyperthyroidism. About the study: The stable label applied to hyperthyroidism with no ophthalmopathy within 18 months of follow-up. Study results and caveats: Most thyroid-expanded clonotypes exceeding 0.001 frequency were also found in blood.

This CDR3 region has 17 residues. Deletions cut 2 bases from V and 7 bases from J, with 23 bases between. From germline, CDR1 is SGHVS and CDR2 FQNEAQ. RNA transcripts yielded amplified TCR beta CDR3 regions. HTBI-primed first-round RT-PCR preceded second-round multiplex PCR. TCRdb itself ran the multiplex PCR reads through MiXCR, one entry per CDR3 protein. Here the sample spans around 1,200,000 distinct CDR3 sequences, about 36% being singletons. This clonotype came up many times. Its antigen is not identified. Patients newly diagnosed with hyperthyroidism, under 2 months' duration, were aged 18 to 65, the study reports. Symptoms, serum thyroxine and TRAb, thyroid ultrasound, and orbital computed tomography formed the diagnostic basis.

This TCR was recovered from an adult man with Graves' hyperthyroidism. The V gene is TRBV7-8, the J gene TRBJ1-1, with unresolved D. The sequencing sample was made of peripheral blood or thyroid tissue (not recorded which). CDR3 sequence reads: CASSLRRWGNLGIEAFF. The CDR3 bases are TGTGCCAGCAGCTTACGGAGATGGGGAAACCTCGGGATTGAAGCTTTCTTT.